One sample yielded the 4 T cell receptor beta chains listed below, sequenced in a study of OX40 agonist ivuxolimab in advanced cancers. Assay used: immunoSEQ multiplex PCR; TCRdb lists only in-frame clones, some missing. The sample consists of some 77,000 clones, approximately 92% of them appearing once. Sequencing was performed on CD4+ or CD8+ T cells sorted from blood, taken in a trial of the OX40 agonist ivuxolimab. The receptors derive from an adult with an advanced solid tumor such as melanoma, head and neck, liver or kidney cancer.

This clone was seen a few times. Here the CDR3 reads CASSLVSGAGEYEQYF. The CDR3 bases are TGCGCCAGCAGCTTGGTGAGCGGGGCGGGGGAATACGAGCAGTACTTC. The chain uses TRBV5-1 and TRBJ2-7; 7 nucleotides align to TRBD2. Trimming took 0 bases from V and 4 from J; bases not matched to a gene: 10. CDR3 length: 16 amino acids. Germline CDR1 and CDR2: SGHRS and YFSETQ.

The V and J genes are TRBV7-6 and TRBJ1-4; 9 nucleotides align to TRBD1. This CDR3 has 15 residues. J gave up 5 bases and V 5 bases, and 6 bases lay outside the gene matches. Germline V gene sequence: CDR1 SGHVS, CDR2 FNYEAQ. This CDR3 reads CASSRSGTGNEKLFF. The CDR3 DNA reads as TGTGCCAGCAGCCGGTCCGGGACAGGGAATGAAAAACTGTTTTTT. The entire variable domain, with the rest obtained from reference TRBV7-6 and TRBJ1-4, is as follows: GAGVSQSPRYKVTKRGQDVALRCDPISGHVSLYWYRQALGQGPEFLTYFNYEAQQDKSGLPNDRFSAERPEGSISTLTIQRTEQRDSAMYRCASSRSGTGNEKLFFGSGTQLSVL.

This clone was detected a few times. The chain couples TRBV27 to TRBJ1-2, with a weak D call TRBD1 (5 bases). Germline V CDR1 and CDR2: MNHEY, SMNVEV (reference sequence). The CDR3 length is 13 residues. V lost 5 bases, J lost 8 bases, and 15 bases lay in between. This CDR3 is CASSRGGVGGYTF. The DNA of the CDR3 is TGTGCCAGCAGTCGCGGAGGGGTCGGGGGCTACACCTTC.

The rearrangement links TRBV5-1 to TRBJ2-5; tentative D call: TRBD2 (7 bases). V was shortened by 7 bases and J by 5 bases, with 18 bases between the two germline ends. This CDR3 has 14 amino acids. Germline V CDR1 and CDR2: SGHRS, YFSETQ. The CDR3 DNA follows: TGCGCCAGCTGTCGGGGGGCAGTTGGGGAGACCCAGTACTTC. Translation gives CASCRGAVGETQYF.